Following are 28 T cell receptor beta chains from one sample sequenced in a study of blood T cell repertoires in COVID-19. Measured with immunoSEQ multiplex PCR; TCRdb has only the in-frame clones, and not every one. This sample has some 160,000 clones, with about 82% found just once. Sequencing used PBMCs or T cells enriched from blood (not recorded which). All receptors derive from a woman in her thirties or forties who had recovered from COVID-19.

The rearrangement joins TRBV5-1 to TRBJ1-1; a weak D match, TRBD1 (6 bases). Trimming shortened V by 4 bases and J by 3 bases, and 10 bases separated the two germline ends. The CDR3 is 13 residues long. Germline V gene data show CDR1 as SGHRS and CDR2 as YFSETQ. The CDR3 spells CASSPGVDTEAFF. DNA for the CDR3: TGCGCCAGCAGCCCAGGGGTCGACACTGAAGCTTTCTTT.

V usage is TRBV4-2 and J usage is TRBJ2-2, with 12 nucleotides matching TRBD2. Looked up from germline, CDR1 is LGHNA and CDR2 is YNFKEQ. V trimming: 4 bases; J trimming: 5 bases; junction bases outside the gene matches: 5. The CDR3 runs 16 residues. The CDR3 sequence is CASSPLAGGSTGELFF. The DNA for the CDR3 is TGTGCCAGCAGCCCCCTAGCGGGGGGGTCTACCGGGGAGCTGTTTTTT.

The chain couples TRBV29-1 to TRBJ2-1; D not certain. V gave up 5 bases and J gave up 0 bases, with 8 bases separating them. Germline CDR1 and CDR2: SQVTM and ANQGSEA. The length of the CDR3 is 13 residues. The CDR3 DNA follows: TGCAGCGTTCCGTGGAGCTCCTACAATGAGCAGTTCTTC. As protein: CSVPWSSYNEQFF.

The chain couples TRBV3-1 (or the pseudogene TRBV3-2) to TRBJ2-1; 8 bases match TRBD2. Losses at the gene ends were 0 bases for V and 5 bases for J; bases not matched to a gene: 3. CDR1 is LGHDT and CDR2 is YNNKEL in the germline V gene (reference sequence). The CDR3 length is 15 residues. In DNA, the CDR3 is TGTGCCAGCAGCCAAGATCTACTAGCGGACAATGAGCAGTTCTTC. Protein product: CASSQDLLADNEQFF.

The chain is built from TRBV5-5 and TRBJ2-7; 10 positions match TRBD1. CDR1 and CDR2 from the germline V gene are SGHKS and YYEKEE (reference sequence). The CDR3 spans 15 residues. J lost 2 bases, V lost 4 bases, and 6 bases had no gene match. The CDR3 loop is CASSGSGTGAYEQYF. CDR3 sequence (DNA): TGTGCCAGCAGCGGCTCCGGGACAGGGGCCTACGAGCAGTACTTC.

This clone was observed once. The chain couples TRBV19 to TRBJ2-5, with D perhaps TRBD1 (6 bases). Germline CDR1 and CDR2: LNHDA and SQIVND (reference sequence). The CDR3 has 18 amino acids. The V and J ends lost 2 bases and 3 bases respectively, with 22 bases between them. The CDR3 sequence is CASSIWGPSSTTEETQYF. CDR3 bases: TGTGCCAGTAGTATATGGGGGCCTAGTTCGACAACCGAAGAGACCCAGTACTTC.

This clone has a handful of counts. The chain uses TRBV6-5 and TRBJ1-5; no reliable D call. Trimming shortened V by 7 bases and J by 5 bases, and 15 bases separated the two germline ends. This CDR3 is 14 amino acids long. Germline CDR1 MNHEY, CDR2 SVGAGI. The CDR3 DNA reads TGTGCCAGCAATGCCGGAGTAGCCTATCAGCCCCAGCATTTT. It translates to CASNAGVAYQPQHF.

V usage is TRBV12-3 or TRBV12-4 and J usage is TRBJ2-7, with D perhaps matching TRBD2 (5 bases). The CDR3 loop spans 12 amino acids. Trimming cost V 7 bases and J 6 bases, with 13 bases left between them. In nucleotides, the CDR3 is TGTGCCAGCAATGGGAGAAATTCCGAGCAGTACTTC. It specifies CASNGRNSEQYF.

This sequence joins TRBV15 and TRBJ2-3; 7 nucleotides match TRBD2. V shed 0 bases and J 2 bases; nucleotides not matched to a gene: 8. The CDR3 runs to 17 residues. Per the germline V gene, CDR1 is LNHNV and CDR2 is YYDKDF (reference sequence). CDR3 protein: CATSRDRSGVYTDTQYF. The CDR3 DNA reads TGTGCCACCAGCAGAGATAGGAGCGGGGTCTACACAGATACGCAGTATTTT.

V is TRBV20-1 and J is TRBJ1-4; D gene unclear. The ends were cut back, 3 bases at V and 3 bases at J, with 14 bases in the middle. The length of the CDR3 is 15 residues. Germline V gene lookup returns CDR1 DFQATT and CDR2 SNEGSKA (reference sequence). The CDR3 DNA reads TGCAGTGCTAGTGTCCCGGGGATGGCTAATGAAAAACTGTTTTTT. Protein sequence: CSASVPGMANEKLFF.

The chain couples TRBV5-4 to TRBJ1-6; D is perhaps TRBD1 (6 bases). Per germline, CDR1 SGHNT and CDR2 YYREEE (reference sequence). The V and J ends lost 4 bases and 8 bases respectively, with 10 bases between them. The CDR3 length is 13 residues. The CDR3 region is CASSNDRYSPLHF. The CDR3 coding sequence is TGTGCCAGCAGCAATGACAGGTATTCACCCCTCCACTTT.

V usage is TRBV3-1 (or the pseudogene TRBV3-2) and J usage is TRBJ2-7; 10 bases are shared with TRBD2. This CDR3 contains 14 residues. Germline assignment: CDR1 LGHDT and CDR2 YNNKEL (reference sequence). Trimming at V came to 5 bases and at J to 3 bases, leaving 4 bases not matched to a gene. Here the CDR3 DNA reads TGTGCCAGCAGCTCTAGCGGGAGAGACTACGAGCAGTACTTC. The encoded protein is CASSSSGRDYEQYF.

The CDR3 region has the DNA TGTGCCAGTAGTCTAGCGGGAGGAGACGAGCAGTACTTC. Amino acid sequence: CASSLAGGDEQYF. The V call is TRBV19, the J call TRBJ2-7; 11 nucleotides match TRBD2. The CDR3 extends over 13 amino acids. V was pared by 5 bases and J by 5 bases, with 2 bases of the junction left unmatched. CDR1 is LNHDA and CDR2 is SQIVND in the germline V gene (reference sequence).

CDR3 in amino acids: CASSPAGGPNTGELFF. In nucleotides, the CDR3 is TGTGCCAGCAGCCCCGCGGGAGGCCCGAACACCGGGGAGCTGTTTTTT. The J gene is TRBJ2-2, the V gene TRBV11-2; 8 positions agree with TRBD2. This CDR3 has 16 residues. Germline CDR1 SGHAT, CDR2 FQNNGV. The V and J ends lost 5 bases and 0 bases, in that order; junction bases with no gene match: 5.

The rearrangement uses TRBV11-2 and TRBJ2-3; D perhaps matches TRBD2 (5 bases). CDR1 and CDR2 (germline): SGHAT, FQNNGV. V was cut by 0 bases and J by 4 bases, with 11 bases left in between. CDR3 length equals 15 residues. CDR3 in DNA: TGTGCCAGCAGCTTAGACGGGCTAGCAGCAGATACGCAGTATTTT. It encodes CASSLDGLAADTQYF.

This clone was seen ten or more times. The chain is built from TRBV6-5 and TRBJ2-3; 10 bases fit TRBD2. Germline assignment: CDR1 MNHEY and CDR2 SVGAGI. The CDR3 loop spans 13 amino acids. Unmatched junction bases numbered 3, after V lost 7 bases and J lost 5 bases. The CDR3 DNA sequence: TGTGCCAGCAAGCGGGAGGGGATAGATACGCAGTATTTT. It codes for CASKREGIDTQYF.

As concerns this clone: The same CDR3 arises from other DNA sequences in this sample as well. The gene calls are TRBV29-1 and TRBJ1-2; D is possibly TRBD1 (6 bases). Germline V lookup: CDR1 SQVTM, CDR2 ANQGSEA. Trimming cost V 4 bases and J 2 bases, with 8 bases left between them. The CDR3 contains 12 residues. DNA of the CDR3: TGCAGCGTTGGGCAGGGGAACTATGGCTACACCTTC. This encodes CSVGQGNYGYTF.

J is TRBJ2-1 and V is TRBV3-1 (or the pseudogene TRBV3-2); TRBD2 agrees at 8 bases. The CDR3 totals 19 residues. Germline lookup yields CDR1 LGHDT and CDR2 YNNKEL (reference sequence). The V segment lost 1 base and the J segment 4 bases; nucleotides outside the gene matches: 15. CDR3: CASSQALPGRAIAYNEQFF. In DNA, the CDR3 is TGTGCCAGCAGCCAAGCCCTCCCCGGGAGGGCCATAGCGTACAATGAGCAGTTCTTC.

This clone showed up just once. This sequence joins TRBV20-1 and TRBJ1-6, with D hard to call. V was trimmed by 3 bases and J by 9 bases, leaving 12 bases between them. Looked up from germline, CDR1 is DFQATT and CDR2 is SNEGSKA (reference sequence). The CDR3 runs to 13 residues. The CDR3 sequence: CSASPARGSPLHF. CDR3 nucleotides: TGCAGTGCTAGTCCGGCCCGAGGTTCACCCCTCCACTTT.

The chain has TRBV5-1 and TRBJ2-1, with 8 positions matching TRBD2. This CDR3 is built from 16 residues. V was pared by 0 bases and J by 1 base, with 3 bases of the junction left unmatched. CDR1 and CDR2 from the germline V gene are SGHRS and YFSETQ. CDR3 DNA sequence: TGCGCCAGCAGCTTGGGTCAGCGGGAGTCCTACAATGAGCAGTTCTTC. It codes for CASSLGQRESYNEQFF.

DNA of the CDR3: TGTGCCAGCAGTGATCAGGGGGCAAGCACTGAAGCTTTCTTT. This codes for CASSDQGASTEAFF. V gene TRBV6-1 combines with J gene TRBJ1-1; TRBD1 aligns across 8 bases. Germline V gene data show CDR1 as MNHNS and CDR2 as SASEGT. There are 14 residues in the CDR3. V lost 3 bases and J lost 4; bases outside the gene matches: 4.

The chain couples TRBV14 to TRBJ1-2; D unclear. Per the germline V gene, CDR1 is SGHDN and CDR2 is FVKESK. This CDR3 has 12 residues. With 3 bases removed from V and 5 bases from J, the gap between germline ends came to 7 bases. The CDR3 sequence: CASSQEGYGYTF. In DNA form, the CDR3 reads TGTGCCAGCAGCCAGGAGGGTTATGGCTACACCTTC. The full variable domain, with the rest looked up from reference TRBV14 and TRBJ1-2, is EAGVTQFPSHSVIEKGQTVTLRCDPISGHDNLYWYRRVMGKEIKFLLHFVKESKQDESGMPNNRFLAERTGGTYSTLKVQPAELEDSGVYFCASSQEGYGYTFGSGTRLTVV.

CDR3 nucleotides: TGTGCCATCAGTGAGGGACCAGACAGGGACAAGGCCGGGGAGCTGTTTTTT. Translated: CAISEGPDRDKAGELFF. The genes are TRBV10-3 and TRBJ2-2; the match to TRBD1 covers 7 bases. Germline V gives CDR1 ENHRY, CDR2 SYGVKD. The CDR3 spans 17 residues. The V gene end was trimmed by 2 bases and the J gene end by 6 bases; junction bases not matched to a gene: 12.

The CDR3 sequence: CASSYSGAGTNEKLFF. The CDR3 nucleotides are TGTGCCAGCAGTTACTCGGGGGCAGGGACTAATGAAAAACTGTTTTTT. The V gene is TRBV6-5, the J gene TRBJ1-4, with D perhaps TRBD1 (6 bases). This CDR3 has 16 amino acids. Germline V gives CDR1 MNHEY, CDR2 SVGAGI. With 0 bases removed from V and 2 bases from J, the gap between germline ends came to 10 bases.

This clone occurred once. CDR3 region: CASSFARRDEQFF. The CDR3 nucleotides read TGTGCCAGCAGTTTTGCCCGGAGGGATGAGCAGTTCTTC. The rearrangement uses TRBV12-3 or TRBV12-4 and TRBJ2-1; the D gene is possibly TRBD2 (6 bases). Trimming removed 3 bases at V and 8 bases at J, with 11 bases between. CDR3 size: 13 residues.

This sequence joins TRBV14 and TRBJ1-5, with 7 positions matching TRBD1. This CDR3 is 14 amino acids long. The trim removed 4 bases at V and 4 bases at J, leaving 4 bases unmatched. CDR1 SGHDN and CDR2 FVKESK come from the germline V gene. CDR3 in DNA: TGTGCCAGCAGCCTACAGGGGAATAATCAGCCCCAGCATTTT. Residues: CASSLQGNNQPQHF.

This clone was counted many times. The V gene is TRBV3-1 (or the pseudogene TRBV3-2), the J gene TRBJ1-3; D is undetermined. Trimming took 1 base from V and 4 from J, leaving 8 bases between them. CDR1 is LGHDT and CDR2 is YNNKEL in the germline V gene (reference sequence). The CDR3 is 14 amino acids. Written as DNA, the CDR3 is TGTGCCAGCAGCCAAGGTCCCGGGGGAAACACCATATATTTT. Translated, it gives CASSQGPGGNTIYF.

The chain carries TRBV5-6 and TRBJ2-3, with TRBD2 matching over 8 bases. This CDR3 region has 15 residues. J gave up 3 bases and V 0 bases, and 3 bases lay outside the gene matches. Germline loops: CDR1 SGHDT, CDR2 YYEEEE. The CDR3 bases are TGTGCCAGCAGCTTGGAGTCTAGCGGGACAGATACGCAGTATTTT. Protein product: CASSLESSGTDTQYF.